The rows below give T cell receptor beta chains drawn from one sample of a study of blood T cell repertoires in COVID-19. Profiling relied on immunoSEQ multiplex PCR, and the TCRdb table lists in-frame clones only, not all of them. The sample shows fewer than 250,000 clones, nearly 90% of them seen only once. Sequenced sample: PBMCs or T cells enriched from blood (not recorded which). These receptors originate from a man aged 25-45 years who had recovered from COVID-19. Each CDR3 is given with its conserved first and last residue. The D gene is left open where the match is weak. Rows may omit the clone size; those that give it use once, few, many or a size class.

D gene	V gene	J gene	clone size	CDR3 DNA	CDR3 protein
-	TRBV19	TRBJ2-7	-	TGTGCCAGTAGTATAGGGGAACAGGGTGGCTACGAGCAGTACTTC	CASSIGEQGGYEQYF
TRBD2	TRBV29-1	TRBJ2-1	-	TGCAGCGTCAGAGTGACTAGCGGGGGTAACAATGAGCAGTTCTTC	CSVRVTSGGNNEQFF
TRBD1	TRBV19	TRBJ1-6	-	TGTGCCAGTAGACGACTCGGACAGGCTTATTCACCCCTCCACTTT	CASRRLGQAYSPLHF
-	TRBV19	TRBJ1-2	-	TGTGCCAGTAGTAACAGACAGGCCCACTATGGCTACACCTTC	CASSNRQAHYGYTF
TRBD2	TRBV24-1	TRBJ2-1	once	TGTGCCACCAGTGATGTCCTAGCGGACAATGAGCAGTTCTTC	CATSDVLADNEQFF
-	TRBV5-1	TRBJ1-1	-	TGCGCCAGCAGCTTAGCGACAGTAAATATGAACACTGAAGCTTTCTTT	CASSLATVNMNTEAFF
-	TRBV18	TRBJ1-1	-	TGTGCCAGCTCACCTCCGAGCATGAACACTGAAGCTTTCTTT	CASSPPSMNTEAFF
-	TRBV14	TRBJ2-7	once	TGTGCCAGCAGCCAGGAGGAGGGGAATCGCTACGAGCAGTACTTC	CASSQEEGNRYEQYF
-	TRBV4-2	TRBJ1-1	once	TGTGCCACTTCCTCGACGGGATCGAACACTGAAGCTTTCTTT	CATSSTGSNTEAFF
TRBD2	TRBV7-2	TRBJ2-3	once	TGTGCCAGCAGCCCAAGGACTAGCGGGGGGGCTACGCAGTATTTT	CASSPRTSGGATQYF
-	TRBV28	TRBJ1-2	-	TGTGCCAGTCGCGACTCGACAGCTTTCTATGGCTACACCTTC	CASRDSTAFYGYTF
-	TRBV11-3	TRBJ2-1	-	TGTGCCAGCAGTTATAGCGGCAATGAGCAGTTCTTC	CASSYSGNEQFF
-	TRBV28	TRBJ2-7	-	TGTGCCAGCAGACCTAGACGCGCACCGGGGAGTGAGCAGTACTTC	CASRPRRAPGSEQYF
TRBD1	TRBV9	TRBJ1-1	once	TGTGCCAGCAGCCCCCAGACAGGGGGCGGCACTGAAGCTTTCTTT	CASSPQTGGGTEAFF
-	TRBV13	TRBJ2-7	-	TGTGCCAGCAGCTCTCACACGGCGGGGAACGAGCAGTACTTC	CASSSHTAGNEQYF
-	TRBV6-5	TRBJ2-5	-	TGTGCCAGCAGTTACTCCCCCGGAAGGGGACAAGAGACCCAGTACTTC	CASSYSPGRGQETQYF
TRBD1	TRBV6-5	TRBJ1-5	-	TGTGCCAGCAGCCAACAGGGGAGCAATCAGCCCCAGCATTTT	CASSQQGSNQPQHF
TRBD2	TRBV6-4	TRBJ2-3	-	TGTGCCAGCACAAGGCGAGGGACCAGAGAGCGGGGATACACGAATACGCAGTATTTT	CASTRRGTRERGYTNTQYF
-	TRBV19	TRBJ1-5	-	TGTGCCAGTAGTGTGTCGGGGGGCGTGAATCAGCCCCAGCATTTT	CASSVSGGVNQPQHF
-	TRBV29-1	TRBJ1-3	-	TGCAGCCCGACATGGTCAACGACCTCTGGAAACACCATATATTTT	CSPTWSTTSGNTIYF
-	TRBV7-2	TRBJ1-1	-	TGTGCCAGCAGCCCCAGGGCAACCAACACTGAAGCTTTCTTT	CASSPRATNTEAFF
TRBD1	TRBV6-5	TRBJ2-7	-	TGTGCCAGCAGCTCCGGACAGGGAGCCTACGAGCAGTACTTC	CASSSGQGAYEQYF
-	TRBV13	TRBJ2-5	-	TGTGCCAGCAGCTCTCGGGGGACCCAGTACTTC	CASSSRGTQYF
-	TRBV27	TRBJ1-1	-	TGTGCCAGCAGTTTAGTTGCTGGCAATCCTGAAGCTTTCTTT	CASSLVAGNPEAFF
TRBD1	TRBV9	TRBJ2-7	-	TGTGCCAGCAGCGTAGCACTAGACAGGGGCTACGAGCAGTACTTC	CASSVALDRGYEQYF
-	TRBV11-2	TRBJ2-1	-	TGTGCCAGCAGCCCTATAAAACTAGCCGGAGGGAATGAGCAGTTCTTC	CASSPIKLAGGNEQFF
TRBD1	TRBV7-8	TRBJ2-7	-	TGTGCCAGCAGCCCGACAGGGGGCGTAATCTACGAGCAGTACTTC	CASSPTGGVIYEQYF
TRBD1	TRBV9	TRBJ1-2	-	TGTGCCAGCAGCGCCAACCCTTTCCCGGGACAGGGGTTTTATGGCTACACCTTC	CASSANPFPGQGFYGYTF
-	TRBV6-2/TRBV6-3	TRBJ2-5	few	TGTGCCAGCAGTTCGAGGTCTTCCGGACTCGCGTCGGCAAAGTTGTGGACCCAGTACTTC	CASSSRSSGLASAKLWTQYF
TRBD2	TRBV19	TRBJ2-2	-	TGTGCCAGTTCTATGGGACTACAGAGGAACACCGGGGAGCTGTTTTTT	CASSMGLQRNTGELFF
-	TRBV5-3	TRBJ2-1	-	TGTGCCAGAAGCCACCCCCCTATCAGGAACTACAATGAGCAGTTCTTC	CARSHPPIRNYNEQFF
TRBD2	TRBV7-2	TRBJ2-5	once	TGTGCCAGCAGCTTAGAAATGGTGGGACTAGGTACCCAAGAGACCCAGTACTTC	CASSLEMVGLGTQETQYF
-	TRBV7-2	TRBJ2-7	-	TGTGCCACTATGTACAGGGACGGGACCTACGAGCAGTACTTC	CATMYRDGTYEQYF
TRBD1	TRBV6-1	TRBJ2-7	-	TGTGCCAGCAGTGAATTTTTAGGACAGGGGGCGGACGAGCAGTACTTC	CASSEFLGQGADEQYF
-	TRBV28	TRBJ1-1	-	TGTGCCAGCAGTTTACCGACAGGAGCTTACACTGAAGCTTTCTTT	CASSLPTGAYTEAFF
-	TRBV7-2	TRBJ2-3	-	TGTGCCAGCAGCCCGATGGGGTTAGGAGGGGGCCTAGATACGCAGTATTTT	CASSPMGLGGGLDTQYF
-	TRBV2	TRBJ1-6	once	TGTGCCAGCAGTTTAGTGACAGATAATTCACCCCTCCACTTT	CASSLVTDNSPLHF
TRBD1	TRBV19	TRBJ1-1	-	TGTGCCAGTAGTATAGAGAAGGGGGCAGCTGAAGCTTTCTTT	CASSIEKGAAEAFF
-	TRBV19	TRBJ1-4	-	TGTGCCAGCAGGATATTCGGGGGGTTAGAAGAAAAACTGTTTTTT	CASRIFGGLEEKLFF
-	TRBV5-6	TRBJ1-1	once	TGTGCCAGCAGCCCTCAGGGGTCGTGGGTAGGCACTGAAGCTTTCTTT	CASSPQGSWVGTEAFF
TRBD2	TRBV9	TRBJ2-4	-	TGTGCCAGCAGCACCTTGGGGACTAGCGGGAGCGAAAACATTCAGTACTTC	CASSTLGTSGSENIQYF
TRBD1	TRBV10-3	TRBJ1-5	-	TGTGCCATCAGTACTACAGGGGAAGGCAATCAGCCCCAGCATTTT	CAISTTGEGNQPQHF
-	TRBV30	TRBJ1-1	-	TGTGCCTGGAGTGTATCGGGGGGCCCACCTTTAAAATTT	CAWSVSGGPPLKF
-	TRBV10-3	TRBJ2-7	few	TGTGCCATCAGTGAGACAGTGGACAGCTACGAGCAGTACTTC	CAISETVDSYEQYF
-	TRBV20-1	TRBJ2-7	-	TGCAGTGCTAGAGATAAATACGAGCAGTACTTC	CSARDKYEQYF
-	TRBV27	TRBJ2-5	-	TGTGCCAGCAGTTTTAGGGCAGGGGTTTACGAGACCCAGTACTTC	CASSFRAGVYETQYF
-	TRBV28	TRBJ2-2	-	TGTGCCAGCAGTGTCGATGGGCTTCGCACCGGGGAGCTGTTTTTT	CASSVDGLRTGELFF
TRBD2	TRBV3-1/TRBV3-2	TRBJ2-3	-	TGTGCCAGCAGCCTCACAGCGGGGGGGTATAACACAGATACGCAGTATTTT	CASSLTAGGYNTDTQYF
-	TRBV30	TRBJ1-5	few	TGTGCCTGGAGTGCAACGGGGTATAGCAATCAGCCCCAGCATTTT	CAWSATGYSNQPQHF
-	TRBV19	TRBJ2-5	-	TGTGCCAGTAGACCAATGACTCAGGGAGGTGGGGAGACCCAGTACTTC	CASRPMTQGGGETQYF
-	TRBV7-8	TRBJ1-1	-	TGTGCCAGCACACCGGGAGAGCAGGAAGCTTTCTTT	CASTPGEQEAFF
TRBD1	TRBV3-1/TRBV3-2	TRBJ1-5	-	TGTGCCAGCAGCATACCGACAGGGGGCTGGGGCAATCAGCCCCAGCATTTT	CASSIPTGGWGNQPQHF
-	TRBV7-3	TRBJ2-2	-	TGTGCCAGCAGCTTAACGGTTGAGCGGATAAACACCGGGGAGCTGTTTTTT	CASSLTVERINTGELFF